These 22 T cell receptor beta chains were all obtained from the same sample, sequenced in a study of T-cell reconstitution after alpha-beta-depleted transplantation in children. Preparation of the TCRbeta library was carried out with unique molecular identifiers. MiXCR, applied by TCRdb to the PCR reads, yields one record per CDR3 protein. The sample holds approximately 110,000 distinct CDR3 sequences; around 23% are singletons and the top ten take 8% to 11%. Sequencing used PBMCs, mostly from graft donor cells, obtained 180 days after TCRalphabeta/CD19-depleted stem cell transplant. The receptors stem from a male patient between 2 and 10 years old who had a stem cell transplant for chronic granulomatous disease, so the T cells may come from the graft donor.

This clonotype was observed at least ten times. The chain has TRBV9 and TRBJ2-1; perhaps TRBD2 as D (6 bases). Germline CDR1 and CDR2: SGDLS and YYNGEE. This CDR3 contains 15 residues. V gave up 0 bases and J gave up 1 base, with 8 bases separating them. CDR3 in DNA: TGTGCCAGCAGCGTAGGTGGGGGGTCCTACAATGAGCAGTTCTTC. Amino acids: CASSVGGGSYNEQFF.

This clonotype was detected only a few times. This sequence joins TRBV29-1 and TRBJ2-7; weak D call: TRBD1 (5 bases). CDR3 length: 14 residues. Per germline, CDR1 SQVTM and CDR2 ANQGSEA. Deletions cut 5 bases from V and 1 base from J, with 15 bases between. The CDR3: CSVPVRTGSYEQYF. The CDR3 nucleotides are TGCAGCGTTCCCGTACGTACAGGATCCTACGAGCAGTACTTC.

This clonotype was picked up many times. The chain joins TRBV20-1 to TRBJ2-3, with a tentative D call TRBD1 (6 bases). Germline CDR1 reads DFQATT; CDR2 reads SNEGSKA (reference sequence). This CDR3 comprises 15 residues. Trimming took 5 bases from V and 1 from J, leaving 16 bases between them. The CDR3 coding sequence is TGCAGTGCTCAAGGACAGCCTTTAGGCACAGATACGCAGTATTTT. Amino acids: CSAQGQPLGTDTQYF.

This sequence joins TRBV9 and TRBJ2-1; a weak D match, TRBD2 (6 bases). Germline loops: CDR1 SGDLS, CDR2 YYNGEE. Trimming removed 2 bases from V and 5 bases from J, with 8 bases in between. This CDR3 contains 13 residues. The CDR3 nucleotides read TGTGCCAGCAGCGTTGGGGGGAACAATGAGCAGTTCTTC. Amino acid sequence: CASSVGGNNEQFF.

This clonotype was seen ten or more times. The J gene is TRBJ2-7, the V gene TRBV9; 7 bases align to TRBD1. V lost 3 bases and J lost 2; bases outside the gene matches: 14. Germline-derived CDR1 and CDR2 are SGDLS and YYNGEE. The CDR3 extends over 17 amino acids. In nucleotides, the CDR3 is TGTGCCAGCAGCGCTCGGGTCGGGGACAGCGAGACCTACGAGCAGTACTTC. Translating gives CASSARVGDSETYEQYF.

V gene TRBV12-3 or TRBV12-4 combines with J gene TRBJ2-1; D remains ambiguous. V was shortened by 3 bases and J by 2 bases, with 14 bases between the two germline ends. CDR3 size: 16 residues. CDR3 DNA: TGTGCCAGCAGTTTCCTGCTCGGGCAGACCTACAATGAGCAGTTCTTC. Residues: CASSFLLGQTYNEQFF.

This clonotype came up many times. The V gene is TRBV5-1, the J gene TRBJ1-3; TRBD1 is a possible D gene (6 bases). The CDR3 spans 16 residues. V gave up 3 bases and J gave up 0 bases, with 13 bases separating them. Germline CDR1 SGHRS, CDR2 YFSETQ. In nucleotides, the CDR3 is TGCGCCAGCAGCTCGGACGGACAGCACTCTGGAAACACCATATATTTT. Its protein is CASSSDGQHSGNTIYF. The full variable domain, completed using reference TRBV5-1 and TRBJ1-3, is KAGVTQTPRYLIKTRGQQVTLSCSPISGHRSVSWYQQTPGQGLQFLFEYFSETQRNKGNFPGRFSGRQFSNSRSEMNVSTLELGDSALYLCASSSDGQHSGNTIYFGEGSWLTVV.

The table lists this clonotype with a count of one. This chain joins TRBV7-9 and TRBJ2-1; maybe TRBD2 (6 bases). This CDR3 has 11 residues. Germline CDR1 is SEHNR and CDR2 is FQNEAQ (reference sequence). Trimming took 7 bases from V and 8 from J, leaving 9 bases between them. CDR3 coding DNA: TGTGCCAGCACGTCGGGGGATGAGCAGTTCTTC. This sequence encodes CASTSGDEQFF.

The chain joins TRBV7-6 to TRBJ2-1; D may be TRBD2 (5 bases). This CDR3 is built from 16 residues. Germline CDR1 reads SGHVS; CDR2 reads FNYEAQ. V lost 5 bases and J lost 3, with 17 bases in between. CDR3 protein: CASSGPLGLDYNEQFF. The CDR3 coding sequence is TGTGCCAGCAGCGGACCCCTCGGACTCGACTACAATGAGCAGTTCTTC.

The V gene is TRBV7-2, the J gene TRBJ1-3; D is unclear. V lost 5 bases and J lost 8, with 16 bases in between. Germline CDR1 reads SGHTA; CDR2 reads FQGNSA. The CDR3 covers 14 residues. CDR3 in DNA: TGTGCCAGCAGCCCGAGGGAAGCGAAGGACACCATATATTTT. The encoded protein is CASSPREAKDTIYF.

The chain recombines TRBV12-3 or TRBV12-4 with TRBJ2-5; D remains unclear. This CDR3 is 12 amino acids long. V was trimmed by 3 bases and J by 5 bases, leaving 7 bases between them. The CDR3 here is CASSFGRETQYF. CDR3 in DNA: TGTGCCAGCAGTTTCGGTCGGGAGACCCAGTACTTC.

This clonotype showed up just a few times. The J gene is TRBJ2-1, the V gene TRBV12-3 or TRBV12-4; TRBD1 matches at 7 bases. The V and J ends lost 7 bases and 8 bases, in that order; junction bases with no gene match: 11. The CDR3 extends over 14 amino acids. CDR3 nucleotides: TGTGCCAGCACAGAGGGACAGTATCGGGATGAGCAGTTCTTC. This gives the protein CASTEGQYRDEQFF.

This chain links TRBV7-2 with TRBJ2-3; D unclear. The germline V gene encodes CDR1 SGHTA and CDR2 FQGNSA. This CDR3 has 14 residues. With 5 bases removed from V and 3 bases from J, the gap between germline ends came to 12 bases. CDR3 residues: CASSTTGYTDTQYF. The CDR3 DNA reads TGTGCCAGCAGCACGACTGGATATACAGATACGCAGTATTTT. The full variable domain, rest sourced from reference TRBV7-2 and TRBJ2-3, is GAGVSQSPSNKVTEKGKDVELRCDPISGHTALYWYRQSLGQGLEFLIYFQGNSAPDKSGLPSDRFSAERTGGSVSTLTIQRTQQEDSAVYLCASSTTGYTDTQYFGPGTRLTVL.

This clonotype was counted ten times or more. This chain uses TRBV12-3 or TRBV12-4 with TRBJ1-1; D gene ambiguous. V gave up 4 bases and J gave up 11 bases, with 14 bases separating them. There are 12 residues in the CDR3. CDR3 bases: TGTGCCAGCAGTTCCCCGACAAAAAGGGCTTTCTTT. Translated, it gives CASSSPTKRAFF.

This clonotype was seen more than once but under ten times. V is TRBV20-1 and J is TRBJ2-5; TRBD1 aligns across 7 bases. The CDR3 has 14 amino acids. Germline trimming cut 5 bases from V and 7 bases from J; bases unmatched to any gene: 13. Germline CDR1 and CDR2: DFQATT and SNEGSKA (reference sequence). In DNA, the CDR3 is TGCAGTGCTGGTTCTAGACAGGGCTGGGGGACCCAGTACTTC. This translates into CSAGSRQGWGTQYF.

The V gene is TRBV10-3, the J gene TRBJ2-1; 8 bases map to TRBD2. The V and J ends lost 3 bases and 9 bases, in that order; junction bases with no gene match: 19. The CDR3 covers 18 residues. The germline V gene encodes CDR1 ENHRY and CDR2 SYGVKD. The CDR3 coding sequence is TGTGCCATCAGTGAACCATATCAAAAAGCGGGAGCATGGGGTGAGCAGTTCTTC. Its protein product is CAISEPYQKAGAWGEQFF.

This clonotype has at least ten counts. V gene TRBV7-3 combines with J gene TRBJ2-2; 10 bases are shared with TRBD2. This CDR3 has 17 amino acids. The ends lost 2 bases at V and 5 bases at J; junction bases unmatched: 8. Germline loops: CDR1 SGHTA, CDR2 FQGTGA. The CDR3 DNA reads TGTGCCAGCAGCTTATACGCTAGCGGGAGAGGTACCGGGGAGCTGTTTTTT. Translating it yields CASSLYASGRGTGELFF.

This clonotype has only a few counts. The gene calls are TRBV5-1 and TRBJ2-7, with D perhaps assigned TRBD1 or TRBD2 (5 bases each). V was shortened by 1 base and J by 4 bases, with 24 bases between the two germline ends. Germline V gene data show CDR1 as SGHRS and CDR2 as YFSETQ. The CDR3 is 18 residues long. CDR3 in amino acids: CASSLIAPNRGETYEQYF. In DNA form, the CDR3 reads TGCGCCAGCAGCTTGATCGCCCCAAACCGAGGGGAGACGTACGAGCAGTACTTC.

This clonotype has at least ten counts. The chain joins TRBV29-1 to TRBJ1-2; tentatively, D is TRBD1 (5 bases). The CDR3 runs to 11 residues. Germline CDR1 SQVTM, CDR2 ANQGSEA. Trimming removed 4 bases at V and 8 bases at J, with 11 bases between. The CDR3 loop is CSVVPGMGYTF. The DNA for the CDR3 is TGCAGCGTTGTTCCAGGGATGGGCTACACCTTC.

This clonotype was seen more than once but under ten times. A much larger clonotype is one base distant, so this may be a read error. V and J are TRBV5-1 and TRBJ2-4; the D is unclear. Trimming removed 7 bases at V and 13 bases at J, with 12 bases between. CDR3 length equals 10 residues. Germline assignment: CDR1 SGHRS and CDR2 YFSETQ. The CDR3 is CASPTPRQYF. The CDR3 DNA is TGCGCCAGCCCCACACCACGACAGTACTTC.

V usage is TRBV20-1 and J usage is TRBJ1-5; D call uncertain. Germline CDR1 reads DFQATT; CDR2 reads SNEGSKA (reference sequence). This CDR3 is 14 amino acids long. Trimming pared 1 base from V and 6 bases from J, leaving 13 bases between. The CDR3 loop reads CSARGLDAGQPQHF. CDR3 DNA: TGCAGTGCTAGAGGTCTAGACGCGGGTCAGCCCCAGCATTTT.

The chain employs TRBV15 and TRBJ1-5; D possibly corresponds to TRBD1 (5 bases). This CDR3 has 15 residues. V was pared by 1 base and J by 6 bases, with 13 bases between. Germline V gives CDR1 LNHNV, CDR2 YYDKDF (reference sequence). CDR3: CATSRVKGLAQPQHF. The CDR3 DNA sequence: TGTGCCACCAGCAGAGTAAAGGGGTTGGCTCAGCCCCAGCATTTT. The full variable domain, in which reference TRBV15 and TRBJ1-5 provide the parts outside the CDR3, is DAMVIQNPRYQVTQFGKPVTLSCSQTLNHNVMYWYQQKSSQAPKLLFHYYDKDFNNEADTPDNFQSRRPNTSFCFLDIRSPGLGDTAMYLCATSRVKGLAQPQHFGDGTRLSIL.